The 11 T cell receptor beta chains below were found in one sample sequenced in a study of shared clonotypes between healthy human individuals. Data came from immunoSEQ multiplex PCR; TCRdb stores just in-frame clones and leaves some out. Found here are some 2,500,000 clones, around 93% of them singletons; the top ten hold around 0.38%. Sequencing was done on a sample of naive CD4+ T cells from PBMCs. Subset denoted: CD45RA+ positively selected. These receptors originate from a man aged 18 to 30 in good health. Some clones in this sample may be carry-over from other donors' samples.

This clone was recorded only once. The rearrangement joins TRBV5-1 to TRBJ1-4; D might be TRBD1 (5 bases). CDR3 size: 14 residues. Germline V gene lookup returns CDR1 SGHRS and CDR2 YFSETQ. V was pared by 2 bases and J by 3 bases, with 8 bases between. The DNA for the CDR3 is TGCGCCAGCAGCTTCGGGGACCCTAATGAAAAACTGTTTTTT. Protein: CASSFGDPNEKLFF.

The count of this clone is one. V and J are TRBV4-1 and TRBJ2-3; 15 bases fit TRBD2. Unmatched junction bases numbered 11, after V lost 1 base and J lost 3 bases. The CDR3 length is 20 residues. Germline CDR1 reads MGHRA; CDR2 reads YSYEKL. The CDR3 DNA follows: TGCGCCAGCAGCCAAGGTGGACTAGCGGGAGGGAGCGGACTAACAGATACGCAGTATTTT. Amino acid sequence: CASSQGGLAGGSGLTDTQYF.

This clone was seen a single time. This CDR3 is CASSVAPEQFF. CDR3 DNA: TGTGCCAGCAGTGTTGCGCCTGAGCAGTTCTTC. The chain couples TRBV6-4 to TRBJ2-1; D not resolved. The germline V gene has CDR1 MRHNA and CDR2 SNTAGT. V lost 4 bases to trimming and J lost 9 bases, with 7 bases between them. The CDR3 extends over 11 amino acids.

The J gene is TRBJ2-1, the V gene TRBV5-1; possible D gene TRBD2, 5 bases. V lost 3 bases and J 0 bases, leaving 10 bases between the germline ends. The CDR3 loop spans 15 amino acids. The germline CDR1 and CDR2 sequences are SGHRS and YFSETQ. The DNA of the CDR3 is TGCGCCAGCAGCTCGGACTGGAGCTCCTACAATGAGCAGTTCTTC. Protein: CASSSDWSSYNEQFF. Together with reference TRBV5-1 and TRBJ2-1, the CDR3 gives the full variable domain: KAGVTQTPRYLIKTRGQQVTLSCSPISGHRSVSWYQQTPGQGLQFLFEYFSETQRNKGNFPGRFSGRQFSNSRSEMNVSTLELGDSALYLCASSSDWSSYNEQFFGPGTRLTVL.

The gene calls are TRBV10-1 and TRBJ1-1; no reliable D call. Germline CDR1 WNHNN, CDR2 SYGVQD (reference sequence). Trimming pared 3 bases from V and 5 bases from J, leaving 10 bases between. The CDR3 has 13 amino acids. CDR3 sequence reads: CASSDRGWTEAFF. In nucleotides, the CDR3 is TGCGCCAGCAGTGATCGCGGTTGGACTGAAGCTTTCTTT.

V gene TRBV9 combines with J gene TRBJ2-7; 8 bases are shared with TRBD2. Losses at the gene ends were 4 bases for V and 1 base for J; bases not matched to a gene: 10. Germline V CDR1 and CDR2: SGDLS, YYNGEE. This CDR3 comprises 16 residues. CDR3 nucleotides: TGTGCCAGCAGCCCCGGAGGAACTAGCGGTTCCTACGAGCAGTACTTC. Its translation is CASSPGGTSGSYEQYF.

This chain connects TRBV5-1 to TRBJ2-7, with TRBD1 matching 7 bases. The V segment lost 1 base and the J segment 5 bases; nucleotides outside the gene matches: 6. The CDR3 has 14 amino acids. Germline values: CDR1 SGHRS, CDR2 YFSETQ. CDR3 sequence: CASSLTDRAHEQYF. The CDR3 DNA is TGCGCCAGCAGCTTGACCGACAGGGCCCACGAGCAGTACTTC.

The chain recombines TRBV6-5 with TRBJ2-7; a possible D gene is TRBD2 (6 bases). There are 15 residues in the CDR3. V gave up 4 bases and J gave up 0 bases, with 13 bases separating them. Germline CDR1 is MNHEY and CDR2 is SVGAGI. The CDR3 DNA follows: TGTGCCAGCAGTTCCTTTCTCGGGGGCTCCTACGAGCAGTACTTC. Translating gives CASSSFLGGSYEQYF.

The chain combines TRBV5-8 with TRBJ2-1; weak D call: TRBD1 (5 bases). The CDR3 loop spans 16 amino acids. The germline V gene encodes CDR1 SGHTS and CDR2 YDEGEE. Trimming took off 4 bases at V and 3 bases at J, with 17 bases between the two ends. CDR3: CASSIILTGSYNEQFF. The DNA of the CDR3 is TGTGCCAGCAGCATAATTTTAACAGGCAGCTACAATGAGCAGTTCTTC.

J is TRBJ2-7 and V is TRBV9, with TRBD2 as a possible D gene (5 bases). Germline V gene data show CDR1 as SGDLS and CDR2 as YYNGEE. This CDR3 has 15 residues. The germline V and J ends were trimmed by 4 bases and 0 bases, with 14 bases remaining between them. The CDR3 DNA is TGTGCCAGCAGCCCCAGCGTGGGGAGCTCCTACGAGCAGTACTTC. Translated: CASSPSVGSSYEQYF.

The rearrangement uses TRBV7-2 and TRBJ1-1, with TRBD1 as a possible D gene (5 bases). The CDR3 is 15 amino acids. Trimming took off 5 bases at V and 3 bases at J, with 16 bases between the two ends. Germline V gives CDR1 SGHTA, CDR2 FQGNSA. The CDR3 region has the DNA TGTGCCAGCAGCATGGGGGGTGCGGGAGACACTGAAGCTTTCTTT. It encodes CASSMGGAGDTEAFF. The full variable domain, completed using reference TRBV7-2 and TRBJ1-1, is GAGVSQSPSNKVTEKGKDVELRCDPISGHTALYWYRQSLGQGLEFLIYFQGNSAPDKSGLPSDRFSAERTGGSVSTLTIQRTQQEDSAVYLCASSMGGAGDTEAFFGQGTRLTVV.